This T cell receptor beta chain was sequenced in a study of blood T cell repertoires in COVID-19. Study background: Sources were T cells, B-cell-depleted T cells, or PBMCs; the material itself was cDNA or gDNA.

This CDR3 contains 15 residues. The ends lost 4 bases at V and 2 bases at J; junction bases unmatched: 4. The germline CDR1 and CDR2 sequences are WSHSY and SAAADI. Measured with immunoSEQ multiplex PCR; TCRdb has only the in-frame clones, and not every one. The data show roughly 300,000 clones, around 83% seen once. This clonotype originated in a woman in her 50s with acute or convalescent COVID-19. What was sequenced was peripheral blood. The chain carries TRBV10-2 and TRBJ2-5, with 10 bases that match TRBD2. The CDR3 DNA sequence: TGCGCCAGCAGTGCCACTAGCGGGGCACAAGAGACCCAGTACTTC. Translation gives CASSATSGAQETQYF.